This entry is about one T cell receptor beta chain. What it binds is not known. The data were obtained in a study of T-cell memory formation after mild COVID-19. Study information: TCR clusters mostly belonged to single donors.

The study's findings and limits: From day 15 to 85, contracting clones were balanced between CD4 and CD8, whereas later expanders leaned toward CD4+. Cross-reactive memory seemingly joined, as some responding clones were found in pre-infection memory. CM and EM subsets held most contracting CD4+ clones; EMRA held CD8+ ones.

The CDR3 loop spans 14 amino acids. Per germline, CDR1 KGHSH and CDR2 LQKENI. V was pared by 2 bases and J by 2 bases, with 9 bases between. Each CDR3 protein is one row after TCRdb ran MiXCR on the 5' RACE reads. This sample yields approximately 400,000 distinct CDR3 sequences, of which approximately 18% are seen a single time; approximately 21% belongs to the top ten. The TCR comes from a man aged 18 to 29 who had mild COVID-19 (a few samples of this study predate the infection). Cell type and time point are not known. The material sequenced was PBMCs or a T cell subset sorted from them (not recorded which). The J gene is TRBJ1-1, the V gene TRBV18; D remains unclear. DNA of the CDR3: TGTGCCAGCTCACCAGCACACGAAAACACTGAAGCTTTCTTT. This translates into CASSPAHENTEAFF.